The 4 T cell receptor beta chains reported below all come from one sample, sequenced in a study of control samples from healthy donors and cancer patients. Assay used: immunoSEQ multiplex PCR; TCRdb lists only in-frame clones, some missing. Of more than 110,000 clones listed, 70% to 90% are singletons. Sequenced: blood. The source of these receptors is a woman in her 30s in good health.

The V and J genes are TRBV5-4 and TRBJ2-7; D possibly corresponds to TRBD1 (6 bases). The CDR3 spans 15 residues. Germline CDR1 and CDR2: SGHNT and YYREEE (reference sequence). V shed 4 bases and J shed 1 base, with 15 bases lying between them. The CDR3, as DNA: TGTGCCAGCAGCCGCTTGGGGGACACGTCCTACGAGCAGTACTTC. The encoded protein is CASSRLGDTSYEQYF.

The chain uses TRBV19 and TRBJ1-5; a weak D match, TRBD1 (5 bases). Trimming cost V 7 bases and J 9 bases, with 19 bases left between them. CDR1 LNHDA and CDR2 SQIVND come from the germline V gene (reference sequence). CDR3 length: 14 residues. The CDR3 coding sequence is TGTGCCAGTAAGTTCCAGGGAGTAAATGCGCCCCAGCATTTT. As protein: CASKFQGVNAPQHF.

The chain is built from TRBV28 and TRBJ1-2; D ambiguous. V gave up 5 bases and J gave up 4 bases, with 5 bases separating them. The length of the CDR3 is 11 residues. Germline CDR1 reads MDHEN; CDR2 reads SYDVKM. CDR3 DNA: TGTGCCAGCAGTCACAGCTATGGCTACACCTTC. This gives the protein CASSHSYGYTF.

The chain carries TRBV5-6 and TRBJ2-1; D remains unclear. From germline, CDR1 is SGHDT and CDR2 YYEEEE. V was cut by 0 bases and J by 5 bases, with 6 bases left in between. CDR3 size: 13 residues. DNA of the CDR3: TGTGCCAGCAGCTTGGTTGCTAACAATGAGCAGTTCTTC. Protein sequence: CASSLVANNEQFF.